These 3 T cell receptor beta chains were sequenced from one sample in a study of beta chain features in type 1 diabetes. Sequenced material consisted of expressed TCRB transcripts (all of the isolated RNA was reverse transcribed). Produced via immunoSEQ multiplex PCR; TCRdb's table is partial and in-frame only. Of 150,000 to 190,000 clones in the sample, about a tenth are singletons; the top ten hold 0.45% to 0.5%. No cognate antigen is known for these TCRs. Study-level findings and limits: Patients with Type 1 diabetes showed moderately but significantly shorter TCRB CDR3s in all four CD4+ subsets.

Source material: central memory CD4+ T cells from blood. The receptor source for this set is a man aged 25 to 40 with type 1 diabetes.

This clone was counted a few times. The V call is TRBV7-2, the J call TRBJ2-1; 9 nucleotides align to TRBD2. The CDR3 loop spans 17 amino acids. CDR1 SGHTA and CDR2 FQGNSA come from the germline V gene. The junction had 20 bases not matched to a gene; V was cut back by 5 bases and J by 12 bases. CDR3 DNA: TGTGCCAGCAGCCTGCTAGGCGGGAGGGAGAACAATGAAGGGCAGTTCTTC. Its protein product is CASSLLGGRENNEGQFF.

Only a few counts were recorded for this clone. The genes are TRBV7-2 and TRBJ2-7; D not certain. Germline V gives CDR1 SGHTA, CDR2 FQGNSA. Trimming removed 6 bases from V and 3 bases from J, with 18 bases in between. The CDR3 sequence is 15 residues long. For the CDR3, the DNA is TGTGCCAGCAGGCGTTACACTACCTCAAGCTACGAGCAGTACTTC. Translated, it gives CASRRYTTSSYEQYF.

The V call is TRBV6-1, the J call TRBJ2-5; 7 bases fit TRBD1. The length of the CDR3 is 13 residues. Trimming took 7 bases from V and 1 from J; bases not matched to a gene: 3. The germline V gene encodes CDR1 MNHNS and CDR2 SASEGT. CDR3 sequence reads: CASNGQVQETQYF. In nucleotides, the CDR3 is TGTGCCAGCAACGGACAGGTCCAAGAGACCCAGTACTTC.